Sequencing of this T cell receptor (beta chain) was carried out in a study of response to subunit inactivated influenza vaccine. TCRdb re-called the RT-PCR reads with MiXCR, one entry per CDR3 protein. The table includes hundreds of thousands of distinct CDR3 sequences, around 14% detected once. This clonotype was observed at least ten times. The target antigen is unknown. Study-wide results and limits: Authors suggested seasonal influenza vaccinations each recruit few new T cells.

V was trimmed by 4 bases and J by 4 bases, leaving 8 bases between them. CDR3 length: 12 residues. CDR1 is SGHRS and CDR2 is YFSETQ in the germline V gene. The input for sequencing was PBMCs from blood, taken 14 to 15 days before vaccination. The receptor comes from a man between 50 and 59 years old who received an inactivated influenza vaccine. The rearrangement links TRBV5-1 to TRBJ2-5, with D possibly matching TRBD1 (6 bases). In DNA, the CDR3 is TGCGCCAGCAGCATACAGGGAGAGACCCAGTACTTC. This codes for CASSIQGETQYF.